This T cell receptor (beta chain) was profiled in a study of T cell repertoires in cytomegalovirus infection. Using its own MiXCR run on the reads, TCRdb lists one record per CDR3 protein. The data contain about 150,000 distinct CDR3 sequences, around 24% of them singletons. This clonotype was observed at least ten times. What it binds is not known. Study-level findings and limits: Dominating the ex vivo response were HLA-C-restricted CMV-specific TCR beta clonotypes.

Sequenced input: PBMCs. This receptor was obtained from a human donor in good health (CMV status not recorded). Some clones in this sample may be carry-over from other donors' samples.

The CDR3 sequence is CASSPHGGRSTEAFF. Here the CDR3 DNA reads TGTGCCAGCAGTCCCCACGGGGGGCGCAGCACTGAAGCTTTCTTT. The genes are TRBV6-6 and TRBJ1-1; D might be TRBD1 (6 bases). This CDR3 spans 15 amino acids. Trimming took off 5 bases at V and 4 bases at J, with 17 bases between the two ends. Germline V lookup: CDR1 MNHNY, CDR2 SVGAGI (reference sequence).